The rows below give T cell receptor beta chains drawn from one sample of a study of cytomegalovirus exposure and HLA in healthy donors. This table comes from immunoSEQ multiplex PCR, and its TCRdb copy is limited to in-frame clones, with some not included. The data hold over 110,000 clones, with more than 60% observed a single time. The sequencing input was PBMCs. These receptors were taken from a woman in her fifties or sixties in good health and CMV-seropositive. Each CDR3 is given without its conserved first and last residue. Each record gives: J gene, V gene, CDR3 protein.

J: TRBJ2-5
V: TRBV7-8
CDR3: ASSRGGETQY

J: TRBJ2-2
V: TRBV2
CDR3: ASSYAVTGELF

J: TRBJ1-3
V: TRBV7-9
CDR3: ASSQIGNTIY

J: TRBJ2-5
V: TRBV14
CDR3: ASSRDRWIGETQY

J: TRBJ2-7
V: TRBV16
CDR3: ASSSNVHSYEQY

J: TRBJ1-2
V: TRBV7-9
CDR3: ASSLSAARGRVGYT

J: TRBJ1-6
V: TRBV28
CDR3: ASRYTDSPLH

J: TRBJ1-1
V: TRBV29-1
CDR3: SVEEQGWGNTEAF

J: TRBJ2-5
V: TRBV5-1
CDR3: ASSLEGHVGSD

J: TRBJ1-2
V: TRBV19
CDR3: ASSINRESYGYT

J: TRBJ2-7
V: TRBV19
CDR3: ASSIQGQYSYEQY

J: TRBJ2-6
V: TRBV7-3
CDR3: ASSDHRVGANVLT

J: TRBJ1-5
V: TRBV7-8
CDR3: ASSSGQGNSNQPQH

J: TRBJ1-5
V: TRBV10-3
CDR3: AISADRGAQPQH

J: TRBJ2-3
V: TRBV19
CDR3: ASSSPGLAGGPWDTQY

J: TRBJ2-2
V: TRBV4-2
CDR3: ASSQDPRATGELF

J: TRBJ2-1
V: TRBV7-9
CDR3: ASSLTAYNEQF

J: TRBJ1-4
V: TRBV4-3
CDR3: ASSLRQNQGEKLF

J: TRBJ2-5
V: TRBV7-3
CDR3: ASSTGTGGETQY

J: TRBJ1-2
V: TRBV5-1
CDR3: ASSFGTGGYT

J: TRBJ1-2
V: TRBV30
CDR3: AGAQGGGYGYT

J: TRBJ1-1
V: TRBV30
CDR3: ACKDLGGTF

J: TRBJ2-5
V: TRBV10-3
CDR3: AISNTGTTKETQY

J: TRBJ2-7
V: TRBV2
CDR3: ASSGQGIVSYEQY

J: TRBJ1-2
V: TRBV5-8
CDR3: ASSFGVYGYT

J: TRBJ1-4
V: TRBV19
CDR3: ASSTPGGRVKLF